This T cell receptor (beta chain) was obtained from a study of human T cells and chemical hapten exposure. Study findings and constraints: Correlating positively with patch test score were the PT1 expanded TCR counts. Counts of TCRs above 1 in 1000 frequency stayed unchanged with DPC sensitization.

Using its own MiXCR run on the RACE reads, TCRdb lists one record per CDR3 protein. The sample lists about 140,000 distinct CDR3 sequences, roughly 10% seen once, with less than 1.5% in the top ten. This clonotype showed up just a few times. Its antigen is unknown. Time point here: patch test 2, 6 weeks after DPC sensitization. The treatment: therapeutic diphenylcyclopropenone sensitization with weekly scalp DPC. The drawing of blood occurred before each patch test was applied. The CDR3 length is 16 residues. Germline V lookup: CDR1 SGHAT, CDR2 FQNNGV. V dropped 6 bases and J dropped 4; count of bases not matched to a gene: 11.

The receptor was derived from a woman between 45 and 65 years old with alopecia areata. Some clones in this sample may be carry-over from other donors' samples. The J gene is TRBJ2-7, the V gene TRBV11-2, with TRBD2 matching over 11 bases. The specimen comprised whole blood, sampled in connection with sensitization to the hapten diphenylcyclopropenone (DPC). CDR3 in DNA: TGTGCCAGCAGGGACCGGGGGACTAGCGGAACATACGAGCAGTACTTC. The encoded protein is CASRDRGTSGTYEQYF.